This T cell receptor beta chain stems from a study of shared clonotypes between healthy human individuals. Study-level points and caveats: Shared clonotypes: about 5.3% naive CD4, about 4% naive CD8, less than 2.5% memory CD4, under 0.45% memory CD8.

Subsets obtained from CD4+ cells comprised CD45RA+ naive and CD45RA-negative memory cells. A word on this clone: What it recognizes is unknown.

The method was immunoSEQ multiplex PCR; TCRdb's version includes in-frame clones alone and lacks a portion of them. Here the sample spans under 1,100,000 clones, about 84% being singletons. This CDR3 is built from 14 residues. The V gene lost 6 bases and the J gene lost 6 bases, with 14 bases spanning the gap. Germline V gene data show CDR1 as LNHDA and CDR2 as SQIVND (reference sequence). The chain combines TRBV19 with TRBJ2-2, with D tentatively TRBD2 (5 bases). Sequences were obtained from memory CD4+ T cells from PBMCs. Subset defined: CD45RA-negative fraction. This sequence originates from a man aged 18 to 29 in good health. Some clones in this sample may be carry-over from other donors' samples. CDR3 sequence (DNA): TGTGCCAGTAGGATACCCGGGGTTTCCGGGGAGCTGTTTTTT. Its protein is CASRIPGVSGELFF.